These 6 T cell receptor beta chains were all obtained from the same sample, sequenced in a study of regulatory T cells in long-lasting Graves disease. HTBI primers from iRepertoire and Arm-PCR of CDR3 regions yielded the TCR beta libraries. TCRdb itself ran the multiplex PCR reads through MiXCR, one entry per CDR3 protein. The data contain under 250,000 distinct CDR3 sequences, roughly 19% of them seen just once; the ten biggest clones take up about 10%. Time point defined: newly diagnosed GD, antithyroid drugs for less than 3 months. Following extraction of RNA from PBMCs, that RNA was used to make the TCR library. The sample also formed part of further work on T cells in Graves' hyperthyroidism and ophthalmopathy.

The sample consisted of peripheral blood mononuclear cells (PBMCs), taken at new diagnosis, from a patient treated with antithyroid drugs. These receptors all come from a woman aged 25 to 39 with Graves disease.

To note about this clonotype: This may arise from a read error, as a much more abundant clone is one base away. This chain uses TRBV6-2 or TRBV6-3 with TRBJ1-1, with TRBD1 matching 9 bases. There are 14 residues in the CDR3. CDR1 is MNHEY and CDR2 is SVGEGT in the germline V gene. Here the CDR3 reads CACSSGQGYTEAFF. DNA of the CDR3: TGTGCCTGCAGTTCGGGACAGGGATACACTGAAGCTTTCTTT.

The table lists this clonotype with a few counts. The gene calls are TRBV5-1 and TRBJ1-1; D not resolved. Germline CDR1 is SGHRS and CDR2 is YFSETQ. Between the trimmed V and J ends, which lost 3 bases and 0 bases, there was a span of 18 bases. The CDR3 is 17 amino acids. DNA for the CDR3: TGCGCCAGCAGCTCGCGTCAGAGCTACTTCATGAACACTGAAGCTTTCTTT. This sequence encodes CASSSRQSYFMNTEAFF.

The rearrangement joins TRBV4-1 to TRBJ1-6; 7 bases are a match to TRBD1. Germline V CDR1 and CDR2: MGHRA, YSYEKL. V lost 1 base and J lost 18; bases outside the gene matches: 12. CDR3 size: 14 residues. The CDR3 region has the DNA TGCGCCAGCAGCCAAGTCCTCCGGGACAGCGCTCCCCACTTT. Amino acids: CASSQVLRDSAPHF.

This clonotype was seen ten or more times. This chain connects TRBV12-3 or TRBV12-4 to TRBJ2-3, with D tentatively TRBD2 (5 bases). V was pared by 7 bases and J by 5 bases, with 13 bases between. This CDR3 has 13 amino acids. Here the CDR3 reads CASTHLRGDTQYF. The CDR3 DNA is TGTGCCAGCACGCACCTCCGGGGAGATACGCAGTATTTT.

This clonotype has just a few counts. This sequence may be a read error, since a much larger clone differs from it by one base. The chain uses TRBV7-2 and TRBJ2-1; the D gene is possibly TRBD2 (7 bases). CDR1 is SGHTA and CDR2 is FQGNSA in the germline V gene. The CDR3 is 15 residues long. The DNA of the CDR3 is TGTGCCAGCAGCTTAGGGGGGGGGGCCTACAATGAGCAGTCCTTC. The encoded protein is CASSLGGGAYNEQSF. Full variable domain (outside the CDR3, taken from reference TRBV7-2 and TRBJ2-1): GAGVSQSPSNKVTEKGKDVELRCDPISGHTALYWYRQSLGQGLEFLIYFQGNSAPDKSGLPSDRFSAERTGGSVSTLTIQRTQQEDSAVYLCASSLGGGAYNEQSFGPGTRLTVL.

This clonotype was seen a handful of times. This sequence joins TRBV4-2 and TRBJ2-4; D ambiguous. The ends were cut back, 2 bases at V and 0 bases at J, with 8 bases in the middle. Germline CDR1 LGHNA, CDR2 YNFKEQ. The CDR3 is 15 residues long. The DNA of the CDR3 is TGTGCCAGCAGCCAAACGACCCTAGCCAAAAACATTCAGTACTTC. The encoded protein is CASSQTTLAKNIQYF.